This T cell receptor (beta chain) was identified in a study of cytomegalovirus exposure and HLA in healthy donors. Looking at the study overall: The same platform as the roughly 630 first-cohort repertoires was used for the 90 to 150 validation repertoires, a later analysis reported. Notes on the study in general: Some public TCRs appeared in many individuals, while most sequences were rare. Subsequent analysis revealed that first-cohort TCR clusters tended to co-occur in the 120 or so validation repertoires.

Among the roughly 120 subjects of the validation cohort, separate from the approximately 670-subject first cohort, were the donors. Sequencing was performed with immunoSEQ multiplex PCR; in TCRdb, only in-frame clones are kept and a portion is missing. The data show 97,000 or so clones, roughly 89% seen once. To note about this clone: Antigen: not known.

V was pared by 6 bases and J by 4 bases, with 13 bases of the junction left unmatched. The germline CDR1 and CDR2 sequences are MNHEY and SMNVEV (reference sequence). This CDR3 is 17 amino acids long. What was sequenced was PBMCs. This clonotype was sampled from a woman aged 30 to 39 in good health and CMV-seronegative. The V gene is TRBV27, the J gene TRBJ2-7; 12 nucleotides line up with TRBD1. In nucleotides, the CDR3 is TGTGCCAGCAGCCGAAACCCCATGGGACAGGGGGCATACGAGCAGTACTTC. Translating it yields CASSRNPMGQGAYEQYF.